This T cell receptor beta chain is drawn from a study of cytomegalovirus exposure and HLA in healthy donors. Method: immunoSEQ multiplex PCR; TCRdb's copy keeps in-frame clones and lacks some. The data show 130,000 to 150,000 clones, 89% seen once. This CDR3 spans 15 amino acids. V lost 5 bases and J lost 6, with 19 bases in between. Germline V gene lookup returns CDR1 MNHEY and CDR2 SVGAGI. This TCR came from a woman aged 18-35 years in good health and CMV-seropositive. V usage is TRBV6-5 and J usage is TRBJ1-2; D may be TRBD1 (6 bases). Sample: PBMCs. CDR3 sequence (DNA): TGTGCCAGCAGTCCTCCCGGGGGGCGGGTAAATGGCTACACCTTC. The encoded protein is CASSPPGGRVNGYTF.